These T cell receptor beta chains were read from a single sample in a study of OX40 agonist ivuxolimab in advanced cancers. Sequencing was performed with immunoSEQ multiplex PCR; in TCRdb, only in-frame clones are kept and a portion is missing. The table lists about 16,000 clones, 75% to 95% of them singletons. Sequencing used CD4+ or CD8+ T cells sorted from blood, obtained in a trial of the OX40 agonist ivuxolimab. These receptor sequences come from an adult with an advanced solid tumor such as melanoma, head and neck, liver or kidney cancer. The CDR3 runs from the conserved cysteine through the conserved F or W. The D gene is left open where the match is weak. Clone size is not always given. Where it is, it says once, few, many or a class for expanded clones.

cdr3_nt cdr3_aa v_call clone_size d_call j_call
TGCGCCAGCAGCTTGTCTGGGACAGCCTACGAGCAGTACTTC CASSLSGTAYEQYF TRBV5-1 once TRBD1 TRBJ2-7
TGTGCCAGCAGCCCGACTAGCGGTCCGGGTACGCAGTATTTT CASSPTSGPGTQYF TRBV7-2 - TRBD2 TRBJ2-3
TGCAGCGTGGTAGACAGGGACTCCTACGAGCAGTACTTC CSVVDRDSYEQYF TRBV29-1 once TRBD1 TRBJ2-7
TGCAGCGTTGAAGCTCGGACAGGGGGAAGGACCGGGGAGCTGTTTTTT CSVEARTGGRTGELFF TRBV29-1 - TRBD1 TRBJ2-2
TGTGCCAGCAGCTTACAGGGGGGAGCTCAGCCCCAGCATTTT CASSLQGGAQPQHF TRBV7-9 - TRBD1 TRBJ1-5
TGTGCCTGGAAGATGATCGGGACCCCTAGGAGCTACACCTTC CAWKMIGTPRSYTF TRBV30 few - TRBJ1-2
TGTGCCAGTAGTATCGCGGCGGGAGCAGAGAAGACCCAGTACTTC CASSIAAGAEKTQYF TRBV19 - TRBD2 TRBJ2-5
TGCGCCAGCAGCCAAGATTCCGGTGCAACTAATGAAAAACTGTTTTTT CASSQDSGATNEKLFF TRBV4-1 - - TRBJ1-4
TGTGCCAGCAGCTTAGGCGGGAGCCCTCCTTACGAGCAGTACTTC CASSLGGSPPYEQYF TRBV7-2 few TRBD2 TRBJ2-7
TGTGCCAGCAGTCGGGGACTAGCGGGAGTTAGCACCTACAATGAGCAGTTCTTC CASSRGLAGVSTYNEQFF TRBV5-6 few TRBD2 TRBJ2-1
TGTGCCAGCAGCTTACCAGCGGGAGGCTACGAGCAGTACTTC CASSLPAGGYEQYF TRBV7-6 - TRBD2 TRBJ2-7
TGCAGCGCCTGGACTAGCGGGAGCTACAATGAGCAGTTCTTC CSAWTSGSYNEQFF TRBV29-1 once TRBD2 TRBJ2-1
TGTGCCAGCAGCTTATTGTGGGACACCATATATTTT CASSLLWDTIYF TRBV13 - - TRBJ1-3
TGTGCCAGCAGTACCACTGGGGAGCAAGATACGCAGTATTTT CASSTTGEQDTQYF TRBV9 - - TRBJ2-3
TGTGCCAGCAGCGATCCCCCGACGGGACTCCTGAACACTGAAGCTTTCTTT CASSDPPTGLLNTEAFF TRBV9 - - TRBJ1-1
TGTGCCAGCAGCTTAGTGGAGGGTTTGAACACTGAAGCTTTCTTT CASSLVEGLNTEAFF TRBV7-6 - - TRBJ1-1
TGTGCCAGCAGCCCAGGGGGGACCGGGGAGCTGTTTTTT CASSPGGTGELFF TRBV5-4 - - TRBJ2-2
TGTGCCAGCAGACCCGACAGGCACACTGAAGCTTTCTTT CASRPDRHTEAFF TRBV6-6 - - TRBJ1-1
TGTGCCAGCAGGACTAGAAAAGAGACCCAGTACTTC CASRTRKETQYF TRBV5-5 - - TRBJ2-5
TGTGCAAGTCGCTCCACCCTAGCGGGAGCCTACGAGCAGTACTTC CASRSTLAGAYEQYF TRBV12-2 - - TRBJ2-7
TGTGCCAGCAGCTTTGTAGTAAGAACTGAAGCTTTCTTT CASSFVVRTEAFF TRBV7-9 - - TRBJ1-1
TGTGCCAGCAGCGTAGACACGAACACTGAAGCTTTCTTT CASSVDTNTEAFF TRBV9 few - TRBJ1-1